A single sample gave rise to the 7 T cell receptor beta chains below, sequenced in a study of tumor-infiltrating lymphocytes in primary liver carcinoma. It was unsorted whole blood that yielded blood RNA, and germline DNA was also extracted. The template, approximately 500 ng total RNA, yielded TCR beta cDNA made with a constant-region primer. Slightly modified ARM-PCR, run as three nested multiplex PCR rounds, produced the TCR beta libraries. The first two PCR rounds used TRBV1-TRBV30 forward primers with a C-beta reverse primer, roughly 11 cycles each. MiXCR was run by TCRdb on the multiplex PCR reads, yielding one entry per CDR3 protein. This sample has around 170,000 distinct CDR3 sequences, with about 60% found just once. The sample consisted of peripheral blood. The receptor source for this set is a man aged 40-49 years with primary liver carcinoma and hepatitis B virus infection.

This clonotype appeared once. The genes are TRBV10-3 and TRBJ1-2, with D tentatively TRBD1 (5 bases). The V gene lost 7 bases and the J gene lost 7 bases, with 19 bases spanning the gap. Germline CDR1 ENHRY, CDR2 SYGVKD. The CDR3 is 14 residues long. CDR3 region: CAINGAPLSAGYTF. CDR3 coding DNA: TGTGCCATCAATGGGGCTCCGCTGAGCGCTGGCTACACCTTC.

Many counts were recorded for this clonotype. This chain joins TRBV12-3 or TRBV12-4 and TRBJ2-7; D is unclear. V lost 2 bases and J 0 bases, leaving 8 bases between the germline ends. The CDR3 runs 14 residues. The CDR3 DNA sequence: TGTGCCAGCAGTTTATCCCACGGCTCCTACGAGCAGTACTTC. This translates into CASSLSHGSYEQYF.

V and J are TRBV7-8 and TRBJ2-2; TRBD2 matches at 12 bases. V trimming: 5 bases; J trimming: 4 bases; junction bases outside the gene matches: 5. Germline values: CDR1 SGHVS, CDR2 FQNEAQ. CDR3 length: 16 amino acids. CDR3 coding DNA: TGTGCCAGCAGCCTAAGACTAGCGGGAGTCACCGGGGAGCTGTTTTTT. The encoded protein is CASSLRLAGVTGELFF.

This clonotype was seen only a few times. This could be a read error, since a much larger clone is one nucleotide away. The gene calls are TRBV11-1 and TRBJ1-4; D call uncertain. Trimming took off 3 bases at V and 6 bases at J, with 8 bases between the two ends. Germline CDR1 and CDR2: SGHAT and FQDESV (reference sequence). The CDR3 consists of 13 residues. The CDR3 loop is CASSFGSDEKLFF. In DNA, the CDR3 is TGTGCCAGCAGCTTCGGTTCGGATGAAAAACTGTTTTTT.

The table lists this clonotype with a few counts. The rearrangement uses TRBV28 and TRBJ2-2; TRBD1 aligns across 9 bases. This CDR3 is 15 amino acids long. V shed 7 bases and J 5 bases; nucleotides not matched to a gene: 8. Looked up from germline, CDR1 is MDHEN and CDR2 is SYDVKM. The CDR3 coding sequence is TGTGCCAGCACTATCGAGACAGGGGGAACCGGGGAGCTGTTTTTT. Translating gives CASTIETGGTGELFF.

This clonotype was seen ten or more times. This chain uses TRBV11-2 with TRBJ1-2; D unclear. Looked up from germline, CDR1 is SGHAT and CDR2 is FQNNGV. Between the trimmed V and J ends, which lost 4 bases and 5 bases, there was a span of 8 bases. The CDR3 covers 12 residues. The CDR3: CASSSSPYGYTF. The CDR3 bases are TGTGCCAGCAGCTCCTCTCCATATGGCTACACCTTC.

Note on this clonotype: Sequence at one end of the junction differs from germline and may be a read error. The rearrangement joins TRBV6-5 to TRBJ2-3, with D uncertain. Germline V lookup: CDR1 MNHEY, CDR2 SVGAGI. The CDR3 consists of 16 residues. CDR3 amino acids: CASSYTRQTSTDMQYF. Here the CDR3 DNA reads TGTGCCAGCAGTTACACCAGACAAACCAGCACAGATATGCAGTATTTT.